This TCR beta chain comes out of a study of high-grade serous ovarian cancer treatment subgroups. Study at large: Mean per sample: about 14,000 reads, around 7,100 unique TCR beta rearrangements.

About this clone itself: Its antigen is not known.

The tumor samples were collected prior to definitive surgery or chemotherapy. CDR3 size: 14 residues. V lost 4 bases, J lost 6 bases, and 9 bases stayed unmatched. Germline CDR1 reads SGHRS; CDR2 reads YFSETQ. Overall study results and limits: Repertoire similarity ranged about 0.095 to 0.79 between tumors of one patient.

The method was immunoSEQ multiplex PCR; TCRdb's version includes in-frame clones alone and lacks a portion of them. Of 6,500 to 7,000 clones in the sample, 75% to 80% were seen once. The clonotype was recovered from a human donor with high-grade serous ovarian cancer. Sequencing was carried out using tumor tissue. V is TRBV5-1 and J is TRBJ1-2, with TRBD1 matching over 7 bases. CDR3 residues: CASSRSGGTDGYTF. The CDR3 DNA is TGCGCCAGCAGCCGGTCAGGGGGAACCGATGGCTACACCTTC. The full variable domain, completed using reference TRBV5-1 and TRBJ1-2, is KAGVTQTPRYLIKTRGQQVTLSCSPISGHRSVSWYQQTPGQGLQFLFEYFSETQRNKGNFPGRFSGRQFSNSRSEMNVSTLELGDSALYLCASSRSGGTDGYTFGSGTRLTVV.